Following are 26 T cell receptor beta chains from one sample sequenced in a study of T cell repertoires in ileal Crohn's disease. The assay was immunoSEQ multiplex PCR, and TCRdb's table has in-frame clones only and misses some. Of fewer than 15,000 clones listed, roughly 80% were seen once; the top ten hold approximately 17%. Specified time point: neoterminal ileum biopsy at postoperative endoscopy, about 6 months after surgery. Sequenced input: ileal tissue. Receptors were obtained from an adult with Crohn's disease.

This sequence joins TRBV28 and TRBJ1-4; tentative D call: TRBD1 (5 bases). Germline V gene data show CDR1 as MDHEN and CDR2 as SYDVKM. The CDR3 length is 15 residues. V was trimmed by 1 base and J by 7 bases, leaving 13 bases between them. For the CDR3, the DNA is TGTGCCAGCAGTTTATACCAGGGAATAAGTGAAAAACTGTTTTTT. This encodes CASSLYQGISEKLFF.

The genes are TRBV5-1 and TRBJ2-5; D gene unclear. The end of the DNA fits TRBJ2-7 better, so the J call may be wrong. The V gene's germline CDR1 is SGHRS and CDR2 YFSETQ. This CDR3 has 11 amino acids. This CDR3 reads CASSLDYEQYF. The CDR3 coding sequence is TGCGCCAGCAGCTTGGATTACGAGCAGTACTTC.

Here the CDR3 DNA reads TGTGCCAGCAGTTACCTCGGGGGTTACGAGCAGTACTTC. This codes for CASSYLGGYEQYF. The chain couples TRBV6-6 to TRBJ2-7; tentatively, D is TRBD2 (6 bases). The V gene lost 2 bases and the J gene lost 4 bases, with 9 bases spanning the gap. CDR1 is MNHNY, CDR2 SVGAGI, per germline (reference sequence). This CDR3 region has 13 residues.

The chain has TRBV7-2 and TRBJ2-7; the D gene is possibly TRBD1 (5 bases). The V gene lost 6 bases and the J gene lost 0 bases, with 12 bases spanning the gap. CDR3 length equals 14 residues. Germline V gives CDR1 SGHTA, CDR2 FQGNSA. This CDR3 is CASRATGASYEQYF. The CDR3 bases are TGTGCCAGCAGGGCCACAGGCGCCTCCTACGAGCAGTACTTC.

This chain connects TRBV5-6 to TRBJ2-1; D unresolved. With 3 bases removed from V and 0 bases from J, the gap between germline ends came to 10 bases. Germline assignment: CDR1 SGHDT and CDR2 YYEEEE. The CDR3 extends over 15 amino acids. DNA of the CDR3: TGTGCCAGCAGCTCCCTCCGGAGCTCCTACAATGAGCAGTTCTTC. Encoded protein: CASSSLRSSYNEQFF.

The chain combines TRBV19 with TRBJ2-1, with 12 bases that match TRBD2. The CDR3 is 15 amino acids. V lost 3 bases to trimming and J lost 6 bases; unmatched junction nucleotides: 3. Germline lookup yields CDR1 LNHDA and CDR2 SQIVND (reference sequence). CDR3 region: CASSILAGGRNEQFF. CDR3 nucleotide sequence: TGTGCCAGTAGTATTCTAGCGGGGGGGCGCAATGAGCAGTTCTTC.

This clone was counted a few times. This rearrangement joins TRBV5-1 to TRBJ2-7, with TRBD2 matching 10 bases. CDR1 is SGHRS, CDR2 YFSETQ, per germline. With V trimmed by 3 bases and J by 4 bases, 7 bases remained unmatched. The CDR3 contains 15 residues. CDR3 sequence: CASSSGLADFYEQYF. The CDR3 DNA is TGCGCCAGCAGCTCTGGACTAGCGGACTTTTACGAGCAGTACTTC.

CDR3 DNA: TGTGCCTGGAGGGGACAGGGTGAGATTGAAGCTTTCTTT. Protein sequence: CAWRGQGEIEAFF. The chain couples TRBV30 to TRBJ1-1, with 9 nucleotides matching TRBD1. This CDR3 is built from 13 residues. V trimming: 3 bases; J trimming: 7 bases; junction bases outside the gene matches: 6. The germline V gene has CDR1 GTSNPN and CDR2 SVGIG (reference sequence).

The V and J genes are TRBV1 and TRBJ2-7; TRBD2, the D gene given by the table, was not confirmed from the DNA. TRBV1 is shown as a pseudogene. The CDR3 has 17 amino acids. The CDR3, as DNA: TGCACCAGCAGCCAAGATCGGGCTAGCGGGAGAAGCAACGAGCAGTACTTC. Residues: CTSSQDRASGRSNEQYF.

As DNA, the CDR3 is TGTGCCAGCAGTGGTGCAGGATCCACCGGGGAGCTGTTTTTT. Protein sequence: CASSGAGSTGELFF. The chain recombines TRBV25-1 with TRBJ2-2; D gene unclear. CDR1 and CDR2 from the germline V gene are MGHDK and SYGVNS. The CDR3 extends over 14 amino acids. Trimming removed 4 bases from V and 4 bases from J, with 10 bases in between.

This chain uses TRBV19 with TRBJ2-5, with D perhaps matching TRBD1 (5 bases). This CDR3 has 13 amino acids. Germline CDR1 reads LNHDA; CDR2 reads SQIVND (reference sequence). V lost 5 bases to trimming and J lost 4 bases, with 11 bases between them. The DNA of the CDR3 is TGTGCCAGTAGTTTTCCAGGGCGAGAGACCCAGTACTTC. It encodes CASSFPGRETQYF. The full variable domain, rest sourced from reference TRBV19 and TRBJ2-5, is DGGITQSPKYLFRKEGQNVTLSCEQNLNHDAMYWYRQDPGQGLRLIYYSQIVNDFQKGDIAEGYSVSREKKESFPLTVTSAQKNPTAFYLCASSFPGRETQYFGPGTRLLVL.

V and J are TRBV28 and TRBJ2-7; 10 nucleotides match TRBD1. V shed 10 bases and J 4 bases; nucleotides not matched to a gene: 7. The CDR3 sequence is 13 residues long. CDR1 is MDHEN, CDR2 SYDVKM, per germline. This CDR3 reads CAIQTGGRYEQYF. The CDR3 DNA is TGTGCCATCCAGACAGGGGGCCGATACGAGCAGTACTTC.

The rearrangement uses TRBV19 and TRBJ2-1, with a weak D call TRBD2 (5 bases). The V gene's germline CDR1 is LNHDA and CDR2 SQIVND (reference sequence). The CDR3 is made up of 17 amino acids. V was pared by 3 bases and J by 0 bases, with 15 bases between. In DNA, the CDR3 is TGTGCCAGTAGTATTAGCGCAGGTGGTATCTCCTACAATGAGCAGTTCTTC. It is translated as CASSISAGGISYNEQFF. The full variable domain, with the rest looked up from reference TRBV19 and TRBJ2-1, is DGGITQSPKYLFRKEGQNVTLSCEQNLNHDAMYWYRQDPGQGLRLIYYSQIVNDFQKGDIAEGYSVSREKKESFPLTVTSAQKNPTAFYLCASSISAGGISYNEQFFGPGTRLTVL.

The chain combines TRBV11-2 with TRBJ2-7; no definite D call. This CDR3 is 15 amino acids long. V shed 1 base and J shed 3 bases, with 13 bases lying between them. Per the germline V gene, CDR1 is SGHAT and CDR2 is FQNNGV. CDR3 region: CASSLVAQPIYEQYF. The CDR3 nucleotides are TGTGCCAGCAGCTTAGTGGCACAGCCGATCTACGAGCAGTACTTC.

This chain links TRBV27 with TRBJ1-5; a possible D gene is TRBD1 (5 bases). The CDR3 covers 13 residues. CDR1 is MNHEY, CDR2 SMNVEV, per germline (reference sequence). V was trimmed by 2 bases and J by 6 bases, leaving 8 bases between them. CDR3 DNA: TGTGCCAGCAGTTTAAGTACAGGTCAGCCCCAGCATTTT. It specifies CASSLSTGQPQHF.

In its sample, this clone was seen a few times. This chain connects TRBV2 to TRBJ1-4, with 7 bases that match TRBD1. Germline V lookup: CDR1 SNHLY, CDR2 FYNNEI. V trimming: 1 base; J trimming: 5 bases; junction bases outside the gene matches: 4. The CDR3 loop spans 15 amino acids. This CDR3 is CASSEESQGNEKLFF. The CDR3 nucleotides read TGTGCCAGCAGTGAAGAGTCACAGGGGAATGAAAAACTGTTTTTT. The full variable domain, its missing parts supplied by reference TRBV2 and TRBJ1-4, is EPEVTQTPSHQVTQMGQEVILRCVPISNHLYFYWYRQILGQKVEFLVSFYNNEISEKSEIFDDQFSVERPDGSNFTLKIRSTKLEDSAMYFCASSEESQGNEKLFFGSGTQLSVL.

V is TRBV7-2 and J is TRBJ1-3, with D uncertain. The ends were cut back, 5 bases at V and 0 bases at J, with 11 bases in the middle. The CDR3 length is 15 residues. The germline V gene encodes CDR1 SGHTA and CDR2 FQGNSA. In DNA, the CDR3 is TGTGCCAGCAGCCCACGTGCGCTCTCTGGAAACACCATATATTTT. This sequence encodes CASSPRALSGNTIYF.

The chain recombines TRBV5-1 with TRBJ1-1, with 9 nucleotides matching TRBD1. V lost 4 bases, J lost 4 bases, and 14 bases stayed unmatched. The CDR3 is 17 amino acids. Germline loops: CDR1 SGHRS, CDR2 YFSETQ. The DNA for the CDR3 is TGCGCCAGCAGCGCCACGCCGGGACAGGGTTCGCCCACTGAAGCTTTCTTT. It yields the protein CASSATPGQGSPTEAFF.

V is TRBV29-1 and J is TRBJ2-6; a weak D match, TRBD1 (5 bases). The V and J ends lost 4 bases and 1 base respectively, with 8 bases between them. CDR1 is SQVTM, CDR2 ANQGSEA, per germline. CDR3 length equals 14 residues. The CDR3 DNA sequence: TGCAGCGTTGCAGGGTCTTCTGGGGCCAACGTCCTGACTTTC. The encoded protein is CSVAGSSGANVLTF. The full variable domain, with the rest looked up from reference TRBV29-1 and TRBJ2-6, is SAVISQKPSRDICQRGTSLTIQCQVDSQVTMMFWYRQQPGQSLTLIATANQGSEATYESGFVIDKFPISRPNLTFSTLTVSNMSPEDSSIYLCSVAGSSGANVLTFGAGSRLTVL.

A single count supports this clone. The chain couples TRBV5-1 to TRBJ1-4, with D perhaps TRBD1 (5 bases). CDR3 length equals 16 residues. Germline CDR1 SGHRS, CDR2 YFSETQ. V lost 0 bases to trimming and J lost 11 bases, with 20 bases between them. The CDR3 DNA follows: TGCGCCAGCAGCTTGGGGGGGGGTGCCCTCGCCCAGAAACTGTTTTTT. Translated: CASSLGGGALAQKLFF.

The chain joins TRBV7-2 to TRBJ2-1, with a tentative D call TRBD2 (6 bases). The V end was cut by 3 bases, the J end by 5 bases, with 11 bases between. In germline, CDR1 is SGHTA, CDR2 FQGNSA. The CDR3 consists of 14 residues. The CDR3 here is CASSFSRGNNEQFF. As DNA, the CDR3 is TGTGCCAGCAGCTTCTCGCGGGGAAACAATGAGCAGTTCTTC.

DNA of the CDR3: TGTGCCCTCCCACGAGAAGCGAACACCGGGGAGCTGTTTTTT. Translation gives CALPREANTGELFF. The J gene is TRBJ2-2, the V gene TRBV21-1; the table's D call, TRBD2, has no DNA check behind it. TRBV21-1 is classified as a pseudogene. This CDR3 has 14 amino acids.

This clone was seen more than once but under ten times. The rearrangement uses TRBV10-3 and TRBJ1-2, with 7 bases matching TRBD1. CDR1 ENHRY and CDR2 SYGVKD come from the germline V gene. CDR3 length equals 13 residues. V shed 7 bases and J 6 bases; nucleotides not matched to a gene: 8. This chain's CDR3 is CAINLQGQDGYTF. The CDR3 bases are TGTGCCATCAACCTACAGGGGCAGGATGGCTACACCTTC.

This chain joins TRBV9 and TRBJ1-4, with 8 bases aligning to TRBD1. The J segment lost 5 bases and the V segment lost 3 bases, leaving 3 bases of the junction unmatched. The CDR3 extends over 14 amino acids. From germline, CDR1 is SGDLS and CDR2 YYNGEE. CDR3 region: CASSAGGGNEKLFF. For the CDR3, the DNA is TGTGCCAGCAGCGCAGGGGGCGGAAATGAAAAACTGTTTTTT. Combining the CDR3 with reference TRBV9 and TRBJ1-4 gives the whole variable domain DSGVTQTPKHLITATGQRVTLRCSPRSGDLSVYWYQQSLDQGLQFLIQYYNGEERAKGNILERFSAQQFPDLHSELNLSSLELGDSALYFCASSAGGGNEKLFFGSGTQLSVL.

The rearrangement joins TRBV19 to TRBJ1-3, with 10 bases lining up with TRBD1. Germline-derived CDR1 and CDR2 are LNHDA and SQIVND (reference sequence). The CDR3 is 14 residues long. After removal of 5 bases from V and 7 bases from J, the junction contained 5 bases not matched to a gene. DNA for the CDR3: TGTGCCAGTAGTCCTCGACAGGGGGCGAACACCATATATTTT. Protein sequence: CASSPRQGANTIYF.

The rearrangement links TRBV6-5 to TRBJ2-3; 9 bases agree with TRBD1. The CDR3 extends over 12 amino acids. Germline CDR1 is MNHEY and CDR2 is SVGAGI. The trim removed 8 bases at V and 3 bases at J, leaving 0 bases unmatched. The CDR3 here is CASGQGTDTQYF. The CDR3 DNA sequence: TGTGCCAGCGGACAGGGGACAGATACGCAGTATTTT.